The clone carrying this T cell receptor (beta chain) was seen only a few times. Germline V lookup: CDR1 SGHRS, CDR2 YFSETQ. The germline V and J ends were trimmed by 1 base and 9 bases, with 16 bases remaining between them. The CDR3 loop spans 14 amino acids. The data belong to a study of T cell responses to AZD1222 COVID-19 vaccine. Profiling relied on immunoSEQ multiplex PCR, and the TCRdb table lists in-frame clones only, not all of them. This sample yields 90,000 to 120,000 clones, of which approximately 88% are seen a single time; about 8.7% belongs to the top ten. The source of this sequence is an adult in good health. The V gene is TRBV5-1, the J gene TRBJ1-2; perhaps TRBD1 as D (6 bases). The sample consisted of peripheral blood, taken on day 0 of AZD1222 vaccination. CDR3 sequence (DNA): TGCGCCAGCAGCTTGAGTCTGGGGGGGCAAAGCTACACCTTC. Amino acids: CASSLSLGGQSYTF.